This entry concerns a single T cell receptor (beta chain). Its cognate antigen is unknown. The V gene end was trimmed by 6 bases and the J gene end by 2 bases; junction bases not matched to a gene: 7. Germline CDR1 MNHEY, CDR2 SVGEGT. The CDR3 has 16 amino acids. This entry belongs to a study of response to subunit inactivated influenza vaccine. TCRdb passed the RT-PCR reads through MiXCR, listing each CDR3 protein once. The sample comprises 500,000 to 550,000 distinct CDR3 sequences, about 7.2% of which are singletons, and around 13% rests with the top ten. Regarding the study as a whole: Every seasonal influenza vaccination brings in few new T cells, the authors suggested.

This sequence originates from a man aged 50 to 75 who received an inactivated influenza vaccine. The chain employs TRBV6-2 or TRBV6-3 and TRBJ2-4; 10 nucleotides align to TRBD1. Sequences were derived from PBMCs from blood, sampled less than 30 months after vaccination. The CDR3 is CASRVGQGISKNIQYF. CDR3 coding DNA: TGTGCCAGCAGAGTGGGACAGGGGATTTCCAAAAACATTCAGTACTTC.